This is a list of T cell receptor beta chains from one sample in a study of blood T cell repertoires in COVID-19. Here immunoSEQ multiplex PCR was the method, and the copy in TCRdb shows in-frame clones only, minus some. The sample yields under 350,000 clones, around 86% seen once. The sample taken for sequencing was peripheral blood. Receptors originate from a human donor in a cohort sampled during active COVID-19. Both conserved end residues are part of each CDR3. A D gene is named only where the DNA matches it firmly. Size values are once, few and many counts, or a class for expanded clones, and some rows have none.

j_call clone_size cdr3_length v_call d_call cdr3_nt cdr3_aa
TRBJ1-2 . 14 TRBV28 . TGTGCCAGCAGTTTACAAATCGACAGGAGTGGCTACACCTTC CASSLQIDRSGYTF
TRBJ2-3 . 14 TRBV30 TRBD2 TGTGCCTGGAACCCGGGACTAGGGACAGATACGCAGTATTTT CAWNPGLGTDTQYF
TRBJ1-6 . 14 TRBV7-9 TRBD1 TGTGCCAGCACTCCGGACAGGATGAATTCACCCCTCCACTTT CASTPDRMNSPLHF
TRBJ2-6 . 15 TRBV7-2 . TGTGCCAGCAGCCCTTGGACAGCTGGGGCCAACGTCCTGACTTTC CASSPWTAGANVLTF
TRBJ2-7 . 14 TRBV7-9 TRBD1 TGTGCCAGCAGCTTTCAGGGGGTCTCCTACGAGCAGTACTTC CASSFQGVSYEQYF
TRBJ2-5 . 15 TRBV5-6 TRBD2 TGTGCCAGCAGCAGATTGGGACTAGCGGAAGAGACCCAGTACTTC CASSRLGLAEETQYF
TRBJ1-2 once 16 TRBV27 TRBD1 TGTGCCAGCAGTCCCCGGACAGGGGATCTCTTGTCGGGCTACACCTTC CASSPRTGDLLSGYTF
TRBJ2-6 . 15 TRBV11-2 TRBD1 TGTGCCAGCAGCGTACAGGGGTCTGGGGCCAACGTCCTGACTTTC CASSVQGSGANVLTF
TRBJ1-4 . 18 TRBV5-1 TRBD1 TGCGCCAGCAGCTTGGTAGGGACAGGGGGCGGCGAACGGGAAAAACTGTTTTTT CASSLVGTGGGEREKLFF
TRBJ1-2 . 13 TRBV27 TRBD1 TGTGCCAGCAGTTTAAGTACAGGGGGAGGCTACACCTTC CASSLSTGGGYTF
TRBJ2-7 . 16 TRBV27 TRBD2 TGTGCCAGCAGATCTCTCTCGGTGCGGGAGGGCTACGAGCAGTACTTC CASRSLSVREGYEQYF
TRBJ2-7 . 14 TRBV6-5 TRBD1 TGTGCCAGCAGCCAGGACAGGGGGCTCTACGAGCAGTACTTC CASSQDRGLYEQYF
TRBJ2-7 . 14 TRBV19 . TGTGCCAGTAGTATGATGCGTAGCTCCTACGAGCAGTACTTC CASSMMRSSYEQYF
TRBJ2-5 . 15 TRBV7-2 . TGTGCCAGCAGCTTAGGTGGAAGAGCGAAAGAGACCCAGTACTTC CASSLGGRAKETQYF
TRBJ2-1 . 16 TRBV14 . TGTGCCAGCAGCCAAGCGCGGAAGAGCTCCTACAATGAGCAGTTCTTC CASSQARKSSYNEQFF
TRBJ2-5 . 15 TRBV9 TRBD1 TGTGCCAGCAGCGTGGGGACAGGGGGCGCAGAGACCCAGTACTTC CASSVGTGGAETQYF
TRBJ1-5 . 18 TRBV5-6 TRBD1 TGTGCCAGCAGCGTCAACAGGGGTGGAATAAATGTGTATCAGCCCCAGCATTTT CASSVNRGGINVYQPQHF
TRBJ2-5 once 14 TRBV6-6 . TGTGCCAGCAGTTACCCGGGAAATCAAGAGACCCAGTACTTC CASSYPGNQETQYF
TRBJ2-1 . 14 TRBV6-6 TRBD2 TGTGCCAGCAGCACTAGCGGGCGGTACAATGAGCAGTTCTTC CASSTSGRYNEQFF
TRBJ2-1 many 15 TRBV28 TRBD2 TGTGCCAGCAGTTTCGGACTAGCGGAGGACAATGAGCAGTTCTTC CASSFGLAEDNEQFF
TRBJ1-4 . 15 TRBV28 . TGTGCCAGCAGCCCAAACAGGGCCCAAGGTGAAAAACTGTTTTTT CASSPNRAQGEKLFF
TRBJ1-1 . 15 TRBV28 TRBD1 TGTGCCAGCAGTTCCAAGGGGGCTGCCGGCACTGAAGCTTTCTTT CASSSKGAAGTEAFF
TRBJ1-1 . 12 TRBV13 . TGTGCCAGCAGCTTCGGGAACACTGAAGCTTTCTTT CASSFGNTEAFF
TRBJ2-7 . 15 TRBV7-8 TRBD2 TGTGCCAGCAGCTTAACGGCGGGAGGGCCCTACGAGCAGTACTTC CASSLTAGGPYEQYF
TRBJ2-5 . 15 TRBV7-2 TRBD1 TGTGCCAGCAGCCCTCGGACAGGGTGGGCAGAGACCCAGTACTTC CASSPRTGWAETQYF
TRBJ2-2 once 15 TRBV12-5 TRBD2 TGTGCTAGTAGTTTGTCAGCGGGAGGTATCGGGGAGCTGTTTTTT CASSLSAGGIGELFF
TRBJ2-2 . 20 TRBV14 TRBD2 TGTGCCAGCAGCCACCCGACTAGCGGGAGGGCAGCGGCGAACACCGGGGAGCTGTTTTTT CASSHPTSGRAAANTGELFF
TRBJ2-6 . 15 TRBV10-3 . TGTGCCATCAGGGAGAACTTCTCTGGGGCCAACGTCCTGACTTTC CAIRENFSGANVLTF
TRBJ2-1 . 16 TRBV7-6 TRBD2 TGTGCCAGCAGCTTAGTCGGGACTAGCGGATACAATGAGCAGTTCTTC CASSLVGTSGYNEQFF
TRBJ2-5 . 14 TRBV5-8 TRBD1 TGTGCCAGCAGCCGGGGACAGGGAGGAGAGACCCAGTACTTC CASSRGQGGETQYF
TRBJ2-3 . 15 TRBV7-8 . TGTGCCAGCAGCGTCCGCCCTAGCGCCACAGATACGCAGTATTTT CASSVRPSATDTQYF
TRBJ2-1 . 16 TRBV27 TRBD2 TGTGCCAGCAGTTTAAGTGCTAGCGGGTCCCGGAATGAGCAGTTCTTC CASSLSASGSRNEQFF
TRBJ1-2 . 15 TRBV21-1 . TGTGCCAGCAGCAAAAGAGGAGATGCTAACTATGGCTACACCTTC CASSKRGDANYGYTF
TRBJ2-1 once 14 TRBV29-1 TRBD2 TGCAGCGTCCCTGGACTAGCGAACTACAATGAGCAGTTCTTC CSVPGLANYNEQFF
TRBJ2-3 . 12 TRBV3-1/TRBV3-2 . TGTGCCAGCAGCCAAGTAACAGATACGCAGTATTTT CASSQVTDTQYF
TRBJ1-4 once 17 TRBV6-1 . TGTGCCAGCAGTGAATCCCGGCTCGGGGCAGGGGAAGAAAAACTGTTTTTT CASSESRLGAGEEKLFF
TRBJ1-1 . 14 TRBV27 . TGTGCCAGCAGTTTATCTTACGGGAACACTGAAGCTTTCTTT CASSLSYGNTEAFF
TRBJ2-5 . 14 TRBV2 TRBD1 TGTGCCAGCGGCAAAGGGGGCAGGGTAGAGACCCAGTACTTC CASGKGGRVETQYF
TRBJ2-7 . 12 TRBV20-1 . TGCAGTGCTAGTGGTATGTCCTACGAGCAGTACTTC CSASGMSYEQYF
TRBJ1-5 few 15 TRBV5-1 TRBD1 TGCGCCAGCAGCTTGGGGGACAGCTACAATCAGCCCCAGCATTTT CASSLGDSYNQPQHF
TRBJ2-5 . 12 TRBV25-1 . TGTGCCAGCAGTGCCCATACGGAGGCCCAGTACTTC CASSAHTEAQYF
TRBJ1-4 . 14 TRBV28 . TGTGCCAGCCAAGACAGTACTTATAATGAAAAACTGTTTTTT CASQDSTYNEKLFF
TRBJ2-5 . 14 TRBV29-1 TRBD1 TGCAGCTCCTCGACAGGGGGCTTAGGAGAGACCCAGTACTTC CSSSTGGLGETQYF
TRBJ1-1 . 14 TRBV19 . TGTGCCAGTAGTATGGTACAGCAAGAGGGTAAAGCTTTCTTT CASSMVQQEGKAFF
TRBJ2-3 . 14 TRBV29-1 . TGCAGCGCCGGCAGGACAGAAAACACAGATACGCAGTATTTT CSAGRTENTDTQYF
TRBJ1-1 . 15 TRBV7-6 . TGTGCCAGCAGCTTGCGCGCGGGGGGGAACACTGAAGCTTTCTTT CASSLRAGGNTEAFF
TRBJ1-2 . 13 TRBV3-1/TRBV3-2 TRBD1 TGTGCCAGCAGACAACAGGGGGCCTATGGCTACACCTTC CASRQQGAYGYTF
TRBJ2-5 . 12 TRBV13 . TGTGCCAGTACGGGGGAACAAGAGACCCAGTACTTC CASTGEQETQYF
TRBJ2-1 . 12 TRBV11-2 TRBD1 TGTGCCAGCAGTTTGGACAGGATCGAGCAGTTCTTC CASSLDRIEQFF
TRBJ1-2 . 12 TRBV19 . TGTGCCAGTAAGGCGACAGACCCTTCCTACACCTTC CASKATDPSYTF